This T cell receptor (beta chain) was recovered during a study of blood T cell repertoires in COVID-19. The V and J ends lost 2 bases and 5 bases respectively, with 14 bases between them. CDR1 is SGDLS and CDR2 is YYNGEE in the germline V gene. The CDR3 has 15 amino acids. Sequencing used immunoSEQ multiplex PCR; TCRdb keeps in-frame clones, though not all of them. The data hold around 200,000 clones, with more than 75% observed a single time. The V and J genes are TRBV9 and TRBJ2-4; a weak D match, TRBD1 (5 bases). This TCR came from a man aged 35-49 years with active or convalescent COVID-19. Sequences were obtained from peripheral blood. The CDR3 nucleotides read TGTGCCAGCAGCGTCCAGGGCTTTCGCGAAAACATTCAGTACTTC. As protein: CASSVQGFRENIQYF.